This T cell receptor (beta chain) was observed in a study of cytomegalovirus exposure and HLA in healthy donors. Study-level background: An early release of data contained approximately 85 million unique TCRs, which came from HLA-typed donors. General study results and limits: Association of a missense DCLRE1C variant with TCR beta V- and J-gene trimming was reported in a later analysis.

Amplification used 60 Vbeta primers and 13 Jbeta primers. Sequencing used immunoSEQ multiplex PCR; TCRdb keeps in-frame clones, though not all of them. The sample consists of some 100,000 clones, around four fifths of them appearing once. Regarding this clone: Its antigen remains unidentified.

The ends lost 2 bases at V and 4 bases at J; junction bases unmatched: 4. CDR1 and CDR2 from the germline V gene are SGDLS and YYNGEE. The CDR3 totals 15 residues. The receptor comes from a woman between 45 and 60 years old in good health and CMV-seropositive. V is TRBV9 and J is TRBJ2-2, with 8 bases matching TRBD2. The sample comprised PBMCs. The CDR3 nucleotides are TGTGCCAGCAGCGTTACTAGCGGTATCACCGGGGAGCTGTTTTTT. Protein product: CASSVTSGITGELFF. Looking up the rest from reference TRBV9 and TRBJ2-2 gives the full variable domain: DSGVTQTPKHLITATGQRVTLRCSPRSGDLSVYWYQQSLDQGLQFLIQYYNGEERAKGNILERFSAQQFPDLHSELNLSSLELGDSALYFCASSVTSGITGELFFGEGSRLTVL.